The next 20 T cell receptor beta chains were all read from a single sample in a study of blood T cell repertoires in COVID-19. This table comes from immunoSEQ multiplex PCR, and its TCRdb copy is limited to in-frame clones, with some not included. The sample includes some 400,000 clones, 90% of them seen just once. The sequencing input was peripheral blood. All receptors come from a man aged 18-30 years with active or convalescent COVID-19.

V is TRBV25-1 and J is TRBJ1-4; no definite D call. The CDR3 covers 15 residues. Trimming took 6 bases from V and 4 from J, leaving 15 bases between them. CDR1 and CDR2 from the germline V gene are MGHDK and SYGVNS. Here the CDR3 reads CASSTRAASNEKLFF. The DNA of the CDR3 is TGTGCCAGCAGCACTAGGGCCGCAAGTAATGAAAAACTGTTTTTT.

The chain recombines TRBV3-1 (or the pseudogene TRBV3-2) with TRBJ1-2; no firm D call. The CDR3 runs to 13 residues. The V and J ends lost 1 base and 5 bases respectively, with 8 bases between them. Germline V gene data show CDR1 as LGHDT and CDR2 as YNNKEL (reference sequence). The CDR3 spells CASSQGRQYGYTF. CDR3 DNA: TGTGCCAGCAGCCAAGGCAGGCAGTATGGCTACACCTTC.

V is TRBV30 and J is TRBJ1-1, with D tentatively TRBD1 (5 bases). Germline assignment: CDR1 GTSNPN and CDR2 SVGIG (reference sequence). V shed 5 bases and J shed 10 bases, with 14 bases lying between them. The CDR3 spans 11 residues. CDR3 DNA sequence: TGTGCCTGGCAGATGGGCCAGGGAGCTTTCTTT. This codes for CAWQMGQGAFF.

CDR3 in amino acids: CASSFLAGTYEQYF. CDR3 DNA: TGTGCCAGCAGCTTTCTAGCGGGGACCTACGAGCAGTACTTC. The V and J genes are TRBV11-2 and TRBJ2-7; 9 bases align to TRBD2. Per germline, CDR1 SGHAT and CDR2 FQNNGV. The CDR3 spans 14 residues. Unmatched junction bases numbered 2, after V lost 3 bases and J lost 2 bases.

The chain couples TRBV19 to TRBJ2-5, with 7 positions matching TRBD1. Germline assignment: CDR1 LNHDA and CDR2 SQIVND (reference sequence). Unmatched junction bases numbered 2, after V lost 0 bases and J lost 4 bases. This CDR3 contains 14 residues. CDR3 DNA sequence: TGTGCCAGTAGTATAGACACAGGGGTAGAGACCCAGTACTTC. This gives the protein CASSIDTGVETQYF.

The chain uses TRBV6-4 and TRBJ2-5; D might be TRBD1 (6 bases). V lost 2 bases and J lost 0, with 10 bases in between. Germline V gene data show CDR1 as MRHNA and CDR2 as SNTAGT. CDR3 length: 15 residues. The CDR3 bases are TGTGCCAGCAGTGACGGACAGAAGTACCAAGAGACCCAGTACTTC. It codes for CASSDGQKYQETQYF.

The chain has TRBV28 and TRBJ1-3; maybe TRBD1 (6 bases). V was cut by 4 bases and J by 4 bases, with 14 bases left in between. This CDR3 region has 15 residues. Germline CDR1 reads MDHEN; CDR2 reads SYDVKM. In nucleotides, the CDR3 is TGTGCCAGCAGTTCCCCGGCAGGGGAGGGAAACACCATATATTTT. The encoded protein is CASSSPAGEGNTIYF.

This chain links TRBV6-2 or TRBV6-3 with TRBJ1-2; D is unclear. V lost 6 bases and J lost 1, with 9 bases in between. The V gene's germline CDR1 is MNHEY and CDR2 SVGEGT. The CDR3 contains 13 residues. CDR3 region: CASSPTDNYGYTF. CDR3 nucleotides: TGTGCCAGCAGCCCTACAGATAACTATGGCTACACCTTC.

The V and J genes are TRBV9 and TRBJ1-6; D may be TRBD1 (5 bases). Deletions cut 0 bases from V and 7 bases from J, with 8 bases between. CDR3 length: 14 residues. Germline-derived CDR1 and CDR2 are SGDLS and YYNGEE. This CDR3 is CASSVGQRNSPLHF. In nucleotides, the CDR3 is TGTGCCAGCAGCGTAGGACAGAGGAATTCACCCCTCCACTTT.

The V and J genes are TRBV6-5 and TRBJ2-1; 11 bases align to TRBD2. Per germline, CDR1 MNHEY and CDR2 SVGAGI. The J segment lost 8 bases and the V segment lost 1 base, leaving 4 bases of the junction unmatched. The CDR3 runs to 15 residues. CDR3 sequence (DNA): TGTGCCAGCAGTTACTTAGCGGGAGGGAGCCATGAGCAGTTCTTC. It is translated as CASSYLAGGSHEQFF.

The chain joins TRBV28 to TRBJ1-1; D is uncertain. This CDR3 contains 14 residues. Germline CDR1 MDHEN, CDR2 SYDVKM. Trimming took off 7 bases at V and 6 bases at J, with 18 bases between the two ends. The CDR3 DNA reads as TGTGCCAGCAACAAGCACTCCCGGGTCTCTGAAGCTTTCTTT. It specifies CASNKHSRVSEAFF. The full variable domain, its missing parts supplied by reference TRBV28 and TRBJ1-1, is DVKVTQSSRYLVKRTGEKVFLECVQDMDHENMFWYRQDPGLGLRLIYFSYDVKMKEKGDIPEGYSVSREKKERFSLILESASTNQTSMYLCASNKHSRVSEAFFGQGTRLTVV.

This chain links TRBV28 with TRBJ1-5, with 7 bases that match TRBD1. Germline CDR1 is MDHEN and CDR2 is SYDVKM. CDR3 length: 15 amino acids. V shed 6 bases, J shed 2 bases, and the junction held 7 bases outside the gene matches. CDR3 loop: CASSLVGTGNQPQHF. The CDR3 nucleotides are TGTGCCAGCAGCCTCGTTGGGACAGGCAATCAGCCCCAGCATTTT.

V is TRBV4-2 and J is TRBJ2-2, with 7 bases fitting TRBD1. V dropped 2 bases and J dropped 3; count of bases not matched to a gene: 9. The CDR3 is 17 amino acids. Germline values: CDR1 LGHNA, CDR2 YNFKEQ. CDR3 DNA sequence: TGTGCCAGCAGCCAATCAACAGGGGCGGGCTACACCGGGGAGCTGTTTTTT. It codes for CASSQSTGAGYTGELFF.

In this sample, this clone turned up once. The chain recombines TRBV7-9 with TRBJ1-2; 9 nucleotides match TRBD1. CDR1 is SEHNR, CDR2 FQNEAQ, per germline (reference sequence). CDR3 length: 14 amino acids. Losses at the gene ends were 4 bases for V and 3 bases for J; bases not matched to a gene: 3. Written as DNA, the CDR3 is TGTGCCAGCAGCTATCGGGACAGGGACTATGGCTACACCTTC. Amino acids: CASSYRDRDYGYTF. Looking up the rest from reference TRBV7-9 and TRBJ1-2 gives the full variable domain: DTGVSQNPRHKITKRGQNVTFRCDPISEHNRLYWYRQTLGQGPEFLTYFQNEAQLEKSRLLSDRFSAERPKGSFSTLEIQRTEQGDSAMYLCASSYRDRDYGYTFGSGTRLTVV.

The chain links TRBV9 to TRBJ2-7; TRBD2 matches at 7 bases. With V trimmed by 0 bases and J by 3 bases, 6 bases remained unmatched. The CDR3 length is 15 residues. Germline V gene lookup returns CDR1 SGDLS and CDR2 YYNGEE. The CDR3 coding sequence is TGTGCCAGCAGCGTAGTTGGTGGGGGGGACTACGAGCAGTACTTC. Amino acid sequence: CASSVVGGGDYEQYF.

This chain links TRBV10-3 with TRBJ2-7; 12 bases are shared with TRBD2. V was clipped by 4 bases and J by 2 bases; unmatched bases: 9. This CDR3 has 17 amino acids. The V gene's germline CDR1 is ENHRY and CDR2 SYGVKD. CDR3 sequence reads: CAISGGLAGVSTYEQYF. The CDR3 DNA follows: TGTGCCATCAGTGGGGGACTAGCGGGCGTCAGTACCTACGAGCAGTACTTC.

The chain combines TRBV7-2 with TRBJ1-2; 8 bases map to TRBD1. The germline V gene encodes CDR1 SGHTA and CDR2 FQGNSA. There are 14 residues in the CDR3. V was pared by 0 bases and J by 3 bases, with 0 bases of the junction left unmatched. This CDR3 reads CASSLATGDYGYTF. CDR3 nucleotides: TGTGCCAGCAGCTTAGCGACAGGGGACTATGGCTACACCTTC.

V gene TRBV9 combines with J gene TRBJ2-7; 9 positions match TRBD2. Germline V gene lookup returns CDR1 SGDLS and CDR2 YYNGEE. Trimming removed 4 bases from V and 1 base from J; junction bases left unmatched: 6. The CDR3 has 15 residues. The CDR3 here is CASSPMTSGSYEQYF. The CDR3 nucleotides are TGTGCCAGCAGCCCTATGACTAGCGGTTCCTACGAGCAGTACTTC.

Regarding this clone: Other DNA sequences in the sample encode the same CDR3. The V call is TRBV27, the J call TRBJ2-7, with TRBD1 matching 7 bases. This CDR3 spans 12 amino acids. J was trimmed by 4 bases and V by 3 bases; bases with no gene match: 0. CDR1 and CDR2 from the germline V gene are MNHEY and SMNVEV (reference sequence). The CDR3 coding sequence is TGTGCCAGCAGTTTGACAGGGTACGAGCAGTACTTC. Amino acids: CASSLTGYEQYF.

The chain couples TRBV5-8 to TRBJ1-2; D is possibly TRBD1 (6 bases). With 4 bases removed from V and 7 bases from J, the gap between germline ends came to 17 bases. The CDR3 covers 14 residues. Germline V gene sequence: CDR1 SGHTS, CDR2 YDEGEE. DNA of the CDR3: TGTGCCAGCAGCGAGAGGGGGGGGAGCTCTGGCTACACCTTC. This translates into CASSERGGSSGYTF.